What follows describes a single TCR beta chain. This clone is a singleton in its sample. Its antigen is still unknown. No much larger clone exists at a distance of one base, and base qualities are not known. This sample is part of a study of cytomegalovirus exposure and HLA in healthy donors (dated by TCRdb to 2016 to 2017). With respect to the entire study: According to an earlier analysis of several hundred of the donors, some 180 million T cells yielded roughly 110 million unique TCR beta sequences and around 280 Gb of sequence data. In an earlier analysis of roughly 540 of the donors, high-throughput TCR beta sequencing was used to judge whether each TCR beta V gene segment behaved as functional or pseudogenic. To study patterns of TCR occurrence, a later analysis re-analyzed previously published TCR beta repertoires from more than 550 donors and added high-resolution HLA genotyping. To predict cytomegalovirus infection status, the study brought together high-throughput TCR immunosequencing, statistical association of individual TCRs with disease status, and machine learning. The study used immunosequencing to profile the T cell repertoires of 666 subjects and linked those repertoires to cytomegalovirus serostatus. Among the roughly 400 genotyped donors, about 83% belonged to the genetic ancestry cluster associated with self-reported Caucasian donors. Among a few hundred genotyped donors of the cohort, an average of approximately 240,000 unique TCR beta nucleotide sequences were sequenced per donor, 15% to 20% of them non-productive. HLA typing covered class I and class II loci at four-digit resolution. A later genetic analysis used genome-wide SNP genotypes for about 65% of the roughly 670 donors, treating that subset as a discovery cohort. About 280 gigabases of sequencing data and about 92 million unique TCR sequences made up an early release that covered nearly 650 HLA-typed donors. Because of strong linkage in the cohort, four or five DR-DQ haplotypes were treated as single units for association and clustering. All discovery cohort repertoires had been generated using a single sequencing platform. Donor age, sex, ethnicity and CMV serostatus were collected together with the repertoire data. The study aimed to test whether signatures of past pathogen exposure could be identified by cataloging public T cell receptors. Along with the 666-subject first cohort, a separate validation cohort of over a hundred different subjects was used. Rather than drawing on any new phenotypic data, the later analysis identified candidate immune exposures from TCR beta sequences and the way those sequences occurred across donors. Typing coverage varied by locus: roughly 620-640 donors for A, B, C, DRB1 and DQB1; roughly 500 for DQA1; some 610 for DPA1; 400 to 480 for DPB1. General findings and caveats noted by the study authors: In a later analysis, most CMV-associated TCR beta chains were found to appear HLA-restricted, with HLA associations seemingly driven largely by CMV exposure. A few of the identified cytomegalovirus-associated TCR beta chains were confirmed in vitro to be specific for cytomegalovirus antigens. The presence/absence analyses assumed that sequencing depth was roughly uniform across donors, and that assumption may not be true. Only TCR beta chains were sequenced in this cohort, and the absence of alpha or paired-chain data limited detectable features. Assigning TCR associations to individual alleles was difficult when HLA alleles, especially DR and DQ, strongly co-occurred. In a later analysis, HLA-associated TCR beta chains showed more clonal expansion and lower generation probabilities than non-associated chains that were equally common. The earlier analysis of fewer than 750 of the donors excluded 15 to 20 rarely observed V segments, including chromosome 9 orphons, because counts were too low. Linkage disequilibrium might explain the correlated functional status among segregating V segments, but an unknown experimental factor could not be excluded. The sequencing pipeline was judged likely to have produced a cluster of highly shared sequence variants as a technical artifact. The classifier was reported to diagnose cytomegalovirus status with high specificity and sensitivity in both the original and validation cohorts. A further reported finding was that TCR beta sequences accurately predicted the HLA-A and HLA-B alleles for most subjects in the first cohort. A later analysis associated about 16,000 TCR beta sequences with specific HLA alleles at a false discovery rate of 0.05. Several of the top co-occurrence clusters appeared to be linked to parvovirus B19, influenza, CMV and Epstein-Barr virus, according to a later analysis. According to a later genetic analysis, donors in an Asian-associated ancestry cluster had fewer N-insertions in productive TCRs than the approximately 700-donor mean. In a later analysis, TCR association rates were found to vary across HLA loci, with the most associated TCRs seen for DRB1 alleles and the fewest for HLA-C alleles. In an earlier analysis of 587 of the donors, most TCR beta V segments appeared in productive rearrangements about 90% or about 30% of the time, broadly matching IMGT annotations. According to the authors, the approach could potentially be generalized to other disease states and immunological phenotypes. HLA typing was unavailable for some donors at each locus, so association tests used only the typed subset. A total of some 180 TCR beta chains were listed by the study as associated with cytomegalovirus. The 87-base-pair reads could not distinguish some IMGT-functional V segments, including TRBV6-2 and TRBV6-3, so those segments were excluded. Immune exposure information for the cohort was limited to CMV serostatus. In a later genetic analysis, a missense DCLRE1C variant was associated with V-gene and J-gene trimming of TCR beta chains, and the association was replicated in an independent cohort. While some public TCRs were present in many individuals, most TCR sequences turned up only very rarely across donors.

V is cut by 1 base and J by 6 bases, and the space between the germline ends is 12 bases. The germline V gene (reference sequence) provides CDR1 SEHNR and CDR2 FQNEAQ. The CDR3 covers 14 residues, taking in both the cysteine and the phenylalanine. Left in the record is the CDR3 DNA by itself, 42 bases read in frame from the first base. The cohort consisted of some 730 healthy bone marrow donors. At the time of sampling, every cohort member was nominally healthy, though immune exposures that went unrecorded were likely present. The donor tested CMV seronegative and was one of the 352 seronegative cohort members. Each donor provided a peripheral blood sample, and peripheral blood mononuclear cells were used for TCR beta sequencing. The Qiagen DNeasy Blood Extraction Kit was used to extract genomic DNA from the blood cell samples. The library came from the immunoSEQ multiplex PCR assay. The multiplex PCR relied on a mix of 60 forward primers for TCR Vbeta segments and 13 reverse primers for TCR Jbeta segments. A multiplex PCR assay on genomic DNA amplified the CDR3 region of rearranged TCR beta genes. The Illumina HiSeq System was used to sequence the amplified TCR beta libraries as 87-base-pair reads. The source study handled its data this way. A later analysis counted approximately 74 million unique TCR beta chains across the 550 to 800 repertoires, and 9.5 million to 11 million of these chains were shared by at least two donors. To remove PCR and sequencing errors, raw reads were error-corrected and collapsed into unique sequences using a nearest-neighbor algorithm that merged closely related sequences. To assign V, D and J gene segments, CDR3 sequences were aligned to IMGT reference sequences. For a sequence to be retained, a match of at least six nucleotides was required to both a V gene segment and a J gene segment. A rearrangement was called productive if the CDR3 had no stop codons and remained in frame with V and J, and every other rearrangement was called non-productive. Following IMGT convention, CDR3 was defined as the stretch from the second conserved V-encoded cysteine to the conserved J-encoded phenylalanine. Sequences without an unambiguous match to a single V gene segment were excluded from the earlier analysis of about 630 of the donors. An earlier analysis of roughly 590 of the donors called V segments functional above 56.7% productive rearrangements and segregating when the between-donor standard deviation exceeded 5%. A statistical classification framework was developed to diagnose cytomegalovirus status using the catalog of TCR beta chain sequences. A later analysis assigned V and J genes by comparing TCR nucleotide sequences with IMGT/GENE-DB human TR gene sequences. Using the TCRdist pipeline, a later analysis assigned CDR3 sequences along with most-parsimonious VDJ recombination scenarios. In a later analysis, each TCR beta chain was defined by its CDR3 amino acid sequence together with its V-gene family, and reads without a unique V-gene family were excluded. In a later analysis, nearly 600 highly shared, low-generation-probability nucleotide sequences were removed to address suspected cross-contamination and a sequencing artifact. In a later analysis, a clonal expansion index for each public chain was calculated from normalized within-repertoire ranks of inferred template counts. A later analysis computed generation probabilities with a VDJ recombination model fitted to out-of-frame rearrangements, and checked the results against IGoR. In a later analysis, TCR-TCR, TCR-HLA and TCR-CMV co-occurrence was scored with hypergeometric tests, and a repertoire-size bias correction was applied to TCR pairs. False discovery rates were estimated in a later analysis by permuting HLA or CMV assignments 20 times. In a later analysis, co-occurring TCRs were grouped with DBSCAN, and TCRdist sequence similarity was added when clustering was performed within HLA-allele-positive subsets. Repertoires with fewer than 30,000 or more than 120,000 public chains, plus five repertoires with anomalous nucleotide sharing, were excluded from co-occurrence clustering. TCRdb took this table from immuneACCESS and kept in-frame rearrangements with V and J called. Such tables lack part of the clones; where checked against another copy, unresolved V genes explain under half of the gap, and the rest is unexplained. V, J and clone size derive from that table, while D and trimming were established from the DNA sequence. The table for this sample lists roughly 130,000 clones; roughly three fifths of them were counted only once. The ten biggest clones cover around 6.3% of the sample.

Sequences were obtained from PBMCs. The clonotype was recovered from a woman aged 55-69 years in good health and CMV-seronegative. The rearrangement combines TRBV7-9 with TRBJ1-1; there is no confident call for the D gene. The CDR3 corresponds to CASSLGRGRSEAFF. In nucleotide form, the sequence is TGTGCCAGCAGCTTAGGGCGAGGGAGGTCTGAAGCTTTCTTT.